The rows below give T cell receptor beta chains drawn from one sample of a study of response to subunit inactivated influenza vaccine. TCRdb reanalysed the RT-PCR reads using MiXCR and keeps one entry per CDR3 protein. The data show approximately 500,000 distinct CDR3 sequences, approximately 14% seen once. Source: PBMCs from blood, taken about 12 days after vaccination. The receptor set was obtained from a man in his forties or fifties who received an inactivated influenza vaccine. Each CDR3 is given with its conserved first and last residue. A D gene is named only where the DNA matches it firmly. For some rows the clone size is stated as once, few or many, or as a class when expanded; others skip it.

abundance: NA; v_gene: TRBV2; d_gene: NA; j_gene: TRBJ2-3; CDR3aa: CASRGRWSTDTQYF; CDR3nt: TGTGCCAGCAGGGGAAGATGGAGCACAGATACGCAGTATTTT
abundance: many; v_gene: TRBV19; d_gene: TRBD2; j_gene: TRBJ2-2; CDR3aa: CASQNGGDTGELFF; CDR3nt: TGTGCCAGTCAGAACGGGGGGGACACCGGGGAGCTGTTTTTT
abundance: few; v_gene: TRBV28; d_gene: NA; j_gene: TRBJ2-5; CDR3aa: CASSFPTETQETQYF; CDR3nt: TGTGCCAGCAGTTTTCCCACGGAAACTCAAGAGACCCAGTACTTC
abundance: NA; v_gene: TRBV10-3; d_gene: NA; j_gene: TRBJ1-1; CDR3aa: CAISESPWRDLNTEAFF; CDR3nt: TGTGCCATCAGTGAGTCCCCTTGGCGGGATTTGAACACTGAAGCTTTCTTT
abundance: few; v_gene: TRBV12-3/TRBV12-4; d_gene: NA; j_gene: TRBJ1-2; CDR3aa: CASSPIFAGYGYTF; CDR3nt: TGTGCCAGCAGTCCAATCTTTGCAGGCTATGGCTACACCTTC
abundance: NA; v_gene: TRBV3-1; d_gene: NA; j_gene: TRBJ1-1; CDR3aa: CASSHWSGVHTEAFF; CDR3nt: TGTGCCAGCAGCCATTGGTCAGGGGTACACACTGAAGCTTTCTTT
abundance: few; v_gene: TRBV7-9; d_gene: TRBD2; j_gene: TRBJ2-1; CDR3aa: CASSLGSGVYNEQFF; CDR3nt: TGTGCCAGCAGCTTGGGAAGCGGGGTCTACAATGAGCAGTTCTTC
abundance: few; v_gene: TRBV7-2; d_gene: NA; j_gene: TRBJ1-5; CDR3aa: CASSPYQGNQPQHF; CDR3nt: TGTGCCAGCAGCCCATACCAGGGAAATCAGCCCCAGCATTTT
abundance: NA; v_gene: TRBV11-2; d_gene: NA; j_gene: TRBJ1-2; CDR3aa: CASSLGIPSVTYGYTF; CDR3nt: TGTGCCAGCAGCTTAGGGATACCCAGCGTTACTTATGGCTACACCTTC
abundance: few; v_gene: TRBV11-2; d_gene: TRBD1; j_gene: TRBJ2-7; CDR3aa: CASTTLQGAYEQYF; CDR3nt: TGTGCCAGCACCACCCTCCAGGGGGCTTACGAGCAGTACTTC
abundance: few; v_gene: TRBV3-1; d_gene: NA; j_gene: TRBJ2-2; CDR3aa: CASSLSGQGFKPNTGELFF; CDR3nt: TGTGCCAGCAGCCTATCAGGGCAGGGATTTAAACCGAACACCGGGGAGCTGTTTTTT
abundance: NA; v_gene: TRBV6-5; d_gene: TRBD2; j_gene: TRBJ2-7; CDR3aa: CASGREIYEQYF; CDR3nt: TGTGCCAGCGGGAGGGAAATTTACGAGCAGTACTTC
abundance: few; v_gene: TRBV4-3; d_gene: NA; j_gene: TRBJ2-5; CDR3aa: CASSQDWRGPWETQYF; CDR3nt: TGCGCCAGCAGCCAAGATTGGCGGGGCCCCTGGGAGACCCAGTACTTC
abundance: few; v_gene: TRBV7-3; d_gene: NA; j_gene: TRBJ2-3; CDR3aa: CASSLMASGTDTQYF; CDR3nt: TGTGCCAGCAGCTTAATGGCTAGCGGCACAGATACGCAGTATTTT
abundance: few; v_gene: TRBV4-1; d_gene: NA; j_gene: TRBJ2-3; CDR3aa: CASSHPLRGLRTSTDTQYF; CDR3nt: TGCGCCAGCAGCCATCCCCTGAGGGGCCTTAGGACTAGCACAGATACGCAGTATTTT
abundance: NA; v_gene: TRBV4-3; d_gene: NA; j_gene: TRBJ1-3; CDR3aa: CASSQGRGTLGNTIYF; CDR3nt: TGCGCCAGCAGCCAAGGCCGGGGAACTCTTGGAAACACCATATATTTT
abundance: few; v_gene: TRBV18; d_gene: NA; j_gene: TRBJ1-2; CDR3aa: CASSPGEFNYGYTF; CDR3nt: TGTGCCAGCTCACCAGGGGAGTTTAACTATGGCTACACCTTC
abundance: few; v_gene: TRBV4-3; d_gene: NA; j_gene: TRBJ1-4; CDR3aa: CASSRRGPSATNEKLFF; CDR3nt: TGCGCCAGCAGCCGTCGGGGGCCCAGTGCAACTAATGAAAAACTGTTTTTT
abundance: NA; v_gene: TRBV5-1; d_gene: NA; j_gene: TRBJ2-1; CDR3aa: CASSLLSGVYNEQFF; CDR3nt: TGCGCCAGCAGCTTGCTCTCCGGGGTTTACAATGAGCAGTTCTTC
abundance: few; v_gene: TRBV6-1; d_gene: TRBD2; j_gene: TRBJ2-7; CDR3aa: CASRPSGNYEQYF; CDR3nt: TGTGCATCGCGGCCTAGCGGGAACTACGAGCAGTACTTC
abundance: few; v_gene: TRBV20-1; d_gene: TRBD2; j_gene: TRBJ2-3; CDR3aa: CSAIGRGGTSGIGDTQYF; CDR3nt: TGCAGTGCTATAGGTCGGGGAGGGACTAGCGGGATTGGAGATACGCAGTATTTT
abundance: NA; v_gene: TRBV5-5; d_gene: NA; j_gene: TRBJ1-2; CDR3aa: CASSADVNYGYTF; CDR3nt: TGTGCCAGCAGCGCGGACGTGAACTATGGCTACACCTTC
abundance: NA; v_gene: TRBV12-3/TRBV12-4; d_gene: NA; j_gene: TRBJ2-1; CDR3aa: CASSPEGHNEQFF; CDR3nt: TGTGCCAGCAGCCCTGAGGGCCACAATGAGCAGTTCTTC
abundance: many; v_gene: TRBV5-6; d_gene: NA; j_gene: TRBJ2-1; CDR3aa: CASSSEFELKNEQFF; CDR3nt: TGTGCCAGCAGCTCGGAATTCGAGTTGAAAAATGAGCAGTTCTTC
abundance: NA; v_gene: TRBV20-1; d_gene: NA; j_gene: TRBJ1-4; CDR3aa: CSTGGGREKLFF; CDR3nt: TGCAGTACCGGGGGGGGACGGGAAAAACTGTTTTTT
abundance: few; v_gene: TRBV4-3; d_gene: TRBD1; j_gene: TRBJ1-1; CDR3aa: CASSQRQGYLEAFF; CDR3nt: TGCGCCAGCAGCCAGAGACAGGGGTACCTTGAAGCTTTCTTT
abundance: NA; v_gene: TRBV5-5; d_gene: TRBD2; j_gene: TRBJ2-7; CDR3aa: CASSRGPSGNIEQYF; CDR3nt: TGTGCCAGCAGCCGGGGCCCTAGCGGGAACATCGAGCAGTACTTC
abundance: few; v_gene: TRBV30; d_gene: NA; j_gene: TRBJ1-1; CDR3aa: CAWRFQTNTEAFF; CDR3nt: TGTGCCTGGAGGTTTCAGACTAACACTGAAGCTTTCTTT
abundance: NA; v_gene: TRBV20-1; d_gene: TRBD1; j_gene: TRBJ1-4; CDR3aa: CSARDRTGNPNEKLFF; CDR3nt: TGCAGTGCTAGAGACCGGACAGGGAACCCTAATGAAAAACTGTTTTTT
abundance: NA; v_gene: TRBV14; d_gene: TRBD1; j_gene: TRBJ1-1; CDR3aa: CASSQVTGSRTEAFF; CDR3nt: TGTGCCAGCAGCCAAGTGACAGGGTCGAGGACTGAAGCTTTCTTT
abundance: NA; v_gene: TRBV25-1; d_gene: NA; j_gene: TRBJ2-5; CDR3aa: CASSEFGGYQETQYF; CDR3nt: TGTGCCAGCAGTGAATTTGGGGGGTACCAAGAGACCCAGTACTTC
abundance: many; v_gene: TRBV20-1; d_gene: TRBD1; j_gene: TRBJ1-2; CDR3aa: CSARETGWDYGYTF; CDR3nt: TGCAGTGCTAGAGAGACAGGGTGGGACTATGGCTACACCTTC
abundance: many; v_gene: TRBV6-2/TRBV6-3; d_gene: NA; j_gene: TRBJ1-5; CDR3aa: CASSYDSNQPQHF; CDR3nt: TGTGCCAGCAGTTATGACAGCAATCAGCCCCAGCATTTT
abundance: few; v_gene: TRBV20-1; d_gene: TRBD1; j_gene: TRBJ1-5; CDR3aa: CSARDRLSNQPQHF; CDR3nt: TGCAGTGCTCGGGACAGGTTGAGCAATCAGCCCCAGCATTTT
abundance: NA; v_gene: TRBV7-2; d_gene: NA; j_gene: TRBJ2-2; CDR3aa: CASSPGSGNTGELFF; CDR3nt: TGTGCCAGCAGCCCCGGTAGCGGGAACACCGGGGAGCTGTTTTTT
abundance: NA; v_gene: TRBV4-1; d_gene: NA; j_gene: TRBJ2-7; CDR3aa: CASSQDGALGGLREQYF; CDR3nt: TGCGCCAGCAGCCAAGATGGTGCCCTAGGGGGGCTACGGGAGCAGTACTTC
abundance: few; v_gene: TRBV20-1; d_gene: NA; j_gene: TRBJ2-1; CDR3aa: CSAPPEAYNEQFF; CDR3nt: TGCAGTGCGCCCCCCGAGGCCTACAATGAGCAGTTCTTC
abundance: few; v_gene: TRBV28; d_gene: TRBD2; j_gene: TRBJ2-1; CDR3aa: CASKDGRTYNEQFF; CDR3nt: TGTGCCAGCAAAGACGGGAGGACTTACAATGAGCAGTTCTTC
abundance: NA; v_gene: TRBV29-1; d_gene: TRBD1; j_gene: TRBJ2-7; CDR3aa: CSVGTGPYEQYF; CDR3nt: TGCAGCGTCGGGACAGGGCCCTACGAGCAGTACTTC
abundance: NA; v_gene: TRBV7-2; d_gene: TRBD2; j_gene: TRBJ2-1; CDR3aa: CASILAGGRNEQFF; CDR3nt: TGTGCCAGCATCCTAGCGGGGGGCCGCAATGAGCAGTTCTTC
abundance: many; v_gene: TRBV27; d_gene: TRBD1; j_gene: TRBJ1-2; CDR3aa: CASSLGTGFSNGYTF; CDR3nt: TGTGCCAGCAGTTTAGGGACAGGGTTCAGCAATGGCTACACCTTC
abundance: NA; v_gene: TRBV12-3/TRBV12-4; d_gene: TRBD2; j_gene: TRBJ2-4; CDR3aa: CASSLGGGSGIQYF; CDR3nt: TGTGCCAGCAGTTTAGGCGGCGGGAGTGGCATTCAGTACTTC
abundance: NA; v_gene: TRBV2; d_gene: NA; j_gene: TRBJ2-6; CDR3aa: CASSGVRGSGANVLTF; CDR3nt: TGTGCCAGCAGTGGGGTGAGGGGCTCTGGGGCCAACGTCCTGACTTTC
abundance: NA; v_gene: TRBV9; d_gene: TRBD2; j_gene: TRBJ2-7; CDR3aa: CASSVGGGNYEQYF; CDR3nt: TGTGCCAGCAGCGTAGGGGGGGGAAACTACGAGCAGTACTTC
abundance: many; v_gene: TRBV24-1; d_gene: NA; j_gene: TRBJ2-1; CDR3aa: CATSGGNNEQFF; CDR3nt: TGTGCCACCAGTGGAGGAAACAATGAGCAGTTCTTC
abundance: few; v_gene: TRBV4-3; d_gene: TRBD1; j_gene: TRBJ2-1; CDR3aa: CASSQDWVRTGDEQFF; CDR3nt: TGCGCCAGCAGCCAAGATTGGGTCCGGACAGGGGATGAGCAGTTCTTC
abundance: few; v_gene: TRBV29-1; d_gene: TRBD2; j_gene: TRBJ2-1; CDR3aa: CSVERLAVNEQFF; CDR3nt: TGCAGCGTTGAAAGACTAGCGGTAAATGAGCAGTTCTTC
abundance: few; v_gene: TRBV7-9; d_gene: NA; j_gene: TRBJ1-1; CDR3aa: CASLKGVNTEAFF; CDR3nt: TGTGCCAGCCTAAAAGGGGTGAACACTGAAGCTTTCTTT
abundance: NA; v_gene: TRBV11-3; d_gene: TRBD1; j_gene: TRBJ2-1; CDR3aa: CASSLDNRGYYNEQFF; CDR3nt: TGTGCCAGCAGCTTAGACAACAGGGGTTACTACAATGAGCAGTTCTTC
abundance: few; v_gene: TRBV20-1; d_gene: NA; j_gene: TRBJ1-4; CDR3aa: CSARGWQATFNEKLFF; CDR3nt: TGCAGTGCTAGAGGGTGGCAGGCAACATTTAATGAAAAACTGTTTTTT
abundance: few; v_gene: TRBV7-2; d_gene: NA; j_gene: TRBJ1-4; CDR3aa: CASSLGPRAGREEKLFF; CDR3nt: TGTGCCAGCAGCTTAGGGCCACGGGCAGGGCGGGAAGAAAAACTGTTTTTT
abundance: few; v_gene: TRBV10-1; d_gene: NA; j_gene: TRBJ2-2; CDR3aa: CASSESTGGATGELFF; CDR3nt: TGCGCCAGCAGTGAGTCAACCGGAGGGGCGACCGGGGAGCTGTTTTTT
abundance: few; v_gene: TRBV6-2/TRBV6-3; d_gene: TRBD2; j_gene: TRBJ2-2; CDR3aa: CASSSLAGGFNTGELFF; CDR3nt: TGTGCCAGCAGTTCTCTAGCGGGAGGGTTCAACACCGGGGAGCTGTTTTTT
abundance: few; v_gene: TRBV7-2; d_gene: NA; j_gene: TRBJ1-3; CDR3aa: CASSPGTTLWGNTIYF; CDR3nt: TGTGCCAGCAGCCCTGGGACAACTCTTTGGGGAAACACCATATATTTT
abundance: NA; v_gene: TRBV4-3; d_gene: NA; j_gene: TRBJ2-7; CDR3aa: CASSQEVTSGLYEQYF; CDR3nt: TGCGCCAGCAGCCAAGAAGTTACTTCTGGACTCTACGAGCAGTACTTC